This T cell receptor (beta chain) was identified during a study of STAT5B mutations in CD4+ large granular lymphocyte leukemia (dated by TCRdb to between 2020 and 2023). With respect to the entire study: Among the healthy controls, the CDR3 'QG' motif was associated with a particular HLA allele. The study compared the TCRbeta repertoires of patients with CD4+ T-cell large granular lymphocyte leukemia against the TCRbeta repertoires of healthy blood donors. The purity of purified fractions was confirmed by flow cytometry on FACSCanto II or FACSVerse to exceed 95% among lymphocytes.

The immunoSEQ assay at survey resolution was used to sequence TCRbeta rearrangements from genomic DNA. The paper's processing steps were these. In the TCR sequencing data, the lowest productive clonotype frequency that could be detected was 2.59 x 10-5. Only productive TCRbeta rearrangements, meaning sequences that were complete and in-frame, were kept for the analyses. Sample clonality was computed as Simpson clonality in the immunoSEQ Analyzer version 3.0. Clones were grouped by frequency into very rare, small, medium, large (1-20%) or hyperexpanded (>20%) categories. Generation probabilities were estimated with OLGA 1.2.3, V-gene circos plots were made with VDJtools, specificities were searched in VDJdb, and CDR3 motifs were identified with GLIPH. TCRdb limited this immuneACCESS table to in-frame rearrangements with V and J called. A share of clones is missing; checked studies link under half to unresolved V genes, and the rest is unexplained. From that table come the V and J calls and clone size; the DNA was used to work out D and trimming. The sample contains 30,000 to 35,000 clones, more than 80% of them found a single time. The top ten clones comprise about 4.6% of the sample.

A word on this clone: Its antigen has not been determined. No quality values exist for individual bases; no much larger clone is one base distant.

The study at large found these results: Compared with healthy CD4+ repertoires, CD4-sorted patient repertoires appeared more clonal, and this difference remained even after the putative leukemic clones were removed. Data were not HLA-matched; higher clonality in CD4+ versus CD8+ T-LGLL could reflect the relatively small sample size. The main leukemic clonotypes were found to be private to each patient, although more than 20% of the main leukemic clonotypes were detected at low frequency in the non-leukemic repertoires of other patients.

The healthy controls were 37 blood donors, and the buffy coats of these donors were supplied by the Finnish Red Cross blood service. All TCR-sequenced material derived from peripheral blood: patient blood samples and healthy donor buffy coats. Peripheral blood mononuclear cells were isolated by Ficoll-Hypaque gradient centrifugation. Magnetic purification was used to isolate CD4+ cells from the buffy coats of the healthy controls. Genomic DNA was extracted with the Gentra Puregene Cell and Tissue kit and quantified on a Qubit 2.0 fluorometer. This TCR came from a human donor in good health. The sample taken for sequencing was CD4+ T cells from blood buffy coats.

Here the CDR3 is given as CASRTTGGNQPQHF. At the DNA level, the sequence is TGTGCCAGCAGAACCACAGGGGGCAATCAGCCCCAGCATTTT. The rearranged chain carries TRBV6-5 and TRBJ1-5; 7 bases in between match TRBD1. Its CDR3 holds 14 amino acids, cysteine through phenylalanine. The kept DNA is CDR3 alone, 42 bases in frame from the first base. V loses 6 bases at its end and J loses 2 bases; junction bases beyond the gene matches: 4. Taken from the germline V gene, the CDR1 and CDR2 loops are MNHEY and SVGAGI.